The 8 T cell receptor beta chains given below trace back to one sample, sequenced in a study of cytomegalovirus exposure and HLA in healthy donors. This PCR relied on a set of 60 Vbeta primers and 13 Jbeta primers. This table comes from immunoSEQ multiplex PCR, and its TCRdb copy is limited to in-frame clones, with some not included. The sample has 100,000 to 150,000 clones, over 65% seen once. Sequenced sample: PBMCs. Receptors originate from a man in his forties in good health and CMV-seropositive.

The rearrangement uses TRBV11-2 and TRBJ2-7; 7 nucleotides match TRBD2. Germline V CDR1 and CDR2: SGHAT, FQNNGV. The trim removed 1 base at V and 6 bases at J, leaving 3 bases unmatched. CDR3 length: 13 residues. In nucleotides, the CDR3 is TGTGCCAGCAGCTTAGTTTGGGGGGGCGAGCAGTACTTC. Its translation: CASSLVWGGEQYF. The variable domain in full, with the rest retrieved from reference TRBV11-2 and TRBJ2-7, is EAGVAQSPRYKIIEKRQSVAFWCNPISGHATLYWYQQILGQGPKLLIQFQNNGVVDDSQLPKDRFSAERLKGVDSTLKIQPAKLEDSAVYLCASSLVWGGEQYFGPGTRLTVT.

The chain combines TRBV7-8 with TRBJ2-3, with D maybe TRBD1 (7 bases). The V gene lost 1 base and the J gene lost 2 bases, with 16 bases spanning the gap. The germline CDR1 and CDR2 sequences are SGHVS and FQNEAQ. This CDR3 contains 17 residues. The CDR3 DNA is TGTGCCAGCAGCTTAGGGACTACAGGGGCTTACACAGATACGCAGTATTTT. Protein sequence: CASSLGTTGAYTDTQYF.

This chain joins TRBV13 and TRBJ1-2, with D maybe TRBD1 (5 bases). V was trimmed by 3 bases and J by 3 bases, leaving 8 bases between them. There are 13 residues in the CDR3. CDR1 is PRHDT and CDR2 is FYEKMQ in the germline V gene (reference sequence). The CDR3 DNA reads as TGTGCCAGCAGCTTGAACAGGTACTATGGCTACACCTTC. This sequence encodes CASSLNRYYGYTF.

The chain has TRBV19 and TRBJ1-5; tentative D call: TRBD1 (6 bases). This CDR3 is 14 amino acids long. The V gene lost 4 bases and the J gene lost 0 bases, with 7 bases spanning the gap. CDR1 LNHDA and CDR2 SQIVND come from the germline V gene (reference sequence). CDR3 DNA: TGTGCCAGTAGTACGGACAGTAGCAATCAGCCCCAGCATTTT. Its translation: CASSTDSSNQPQHF. The full variable domain, completed using reference TRBV19 and TRBJ1-5, is DGGITQSPKYLFRKEGQNVTLSCEQNLNHDAMYWYRQDPGQGLRLIYYSQIVNDFQKGDIAEGYSVSREKKESFPLTVTSAQKNPTAFYLCASSTDSSNQPQHFGDGTRLSIL.

The V and J genes are TRBV18 and TRBJ2-7; D is uncertain. V was trimmed by 5 bases and J by 0 bases, leaving 11 bases between them. The CDR3 is 14 residues long. Looked up from germline, CDR1 is KGHSH and CDR2 is LQKENI. Written as DNA, the CDR3 is TGTGCCAGCTCATCAGAGGATTCCTCCTACGAGCAGTACTTC. Its translation is CASSSEDSSYEQYF.

V is TRBV10-3 and J is TRBJ2-7; possible D gene TRBD1, 5 bases. This CDR3 comprises 11 residues. The germline V gene encodes CDR1 ENHRY and CDR2 SYGVKD. V lost 4 bases and J lost 7, with 8 bases in between. The chain's CDR3 is CAISVTGEQYF. The CDR3 coding sequence is TGTGCCATCAGTGTTACAGGAGAGCAGTACTTC.

The DNA of the CDR3 is TGTGCCAGCAGTTTATTACAGGGGAACTATGGCTACACCTTC. This sequence encodes CASSLLQGNYGYTF. The chain combines TRBV28 with TRBJ1-2; 7 bases are shared with TRBD1. Germline CDR1 reads MDHEN; CDR2 reads SYDVKM. Trimming cost V 1 base and J 2 bases; bases outside gene matches: 1. CDR3 length equals 14 residues.

The genes are TRBV6-1 and TRBJ2-5; D remains ambiguous. Germline V gives CDR1 MNHNS, CDR2 SASEGT. The CDR3 loop spans 12 amino acids. V was clipped by 7 bases and J by 1 base, with 7 bases between them. In DNA, the CDR3 is TGTGCCAGCATTGGCAGCCAAGAGACCCAGTACTTC. Translation: CASIGSQETQYF.